Presented here are 6 T cell receptor beta chains from one specimen sequenced in a study of blood T cell repertoires in COVID-19. Sequencing used immunoSEQ multiplex PCR; TCRdb keeps in-frame clones, though not all of them. The profile shows fewer than 60,000 clones, around four fifths of them singletons. Specimen: peripheral blood. Every receptor here comes from a man aged 70 or older with active COVID-19.

The rearrangement links TRBV28 to TRBJ2-1, with 10 positions matching TRBD2. The ends lost 3 bases at V and 6 bases at J; junction bases unmatched: 5. Per germline, CDR1 MDHEN and CDR2 SYDVKM. The length of the CDR3 is 15 residues. DNA of the CDR3: TGTGCCAGCAGTTTCCCTCTAGCGGGGGTCAATGAGCAGTTCTTC. Its protein is CASSFPLAGVNEQFF.

The chain is built from TRBV6-2 or TRBV6-3 and TRBJ2-3, with 7 bases matching TRBD2. This CDR3 comprises 17 residues. The germline V gene encodes CDR1 MNHEY and CDR2 SVGEGT. Trimming cost V 5 bases and J 4 bases; bases outside gene matches: 15. CDR3 DNA: TGTGCCAGCAGTACCGAACCGCTAGCGGTGGAACCAGATACGCAGTATTTT. Its translation is CASSTEPLAVEPDTQYF.

This chain connects TRBV7-2 to TRBJ1-1, with TRBD1 identical over 7 bases. CDR1 is SGHTA and CDR2 is FQGNSA in the germline V gene. The CDR3 is 16 residues long. J was trimmed by 3 bases and V by 2 bases; bases with no gene match: 9. The CDR3 bases are TGTGCCAGCAGCTTACATAGCTACGGACAGGACACTGAAGCTTTCTTT. This codes for CASSLHSYGQDTEAFF.

The rearrangement joins TRBV5-5 to TRBJ2-3, with TRBD2 matching over 13 bases. The CDR3 has 16 residues. Germline assignment: CDR1 SGHKS and CDR2 YYEKEE (reference sequence). Trimming took 4 bases from V and 1 from J; bases not matched to a gene: 3. The chain's CDR3 is CASSQGTSGGTDTQYF. The CDR3 DNA follows: TGTGCCAGCAGCCAGGGGACTAGCGGGGGCACAGATACGCAGTATTTT.

The gene calls are TRBV3-1 (or the pseudogene TRBV3-2) and TRBJ1-6; D is undetermined. CDR3 length: 13 residues. Trimming pared 8 bases from V and 7 bases from J, leaving 12 bases between. Germline CDR1 is LGHDT and CDR2 is YNNKEL (reference sequence). Here the CDR3 DNA reads TGTGCCAGCGTTAGGAGCGCCAATTCACCCCTCCACTTT. As protein: CASVRSANSPLHF.

This chain uses TRBV4-2 with TRBJ1-2; D might be TRBD1 (6 bases). Looked up from germline, CDR1 is LGHNA and CDR2 is YNFKEQ. The CDR3 totals 15 residues. With 0 bases removed from V and 3 bases from J, the gap between germline ends came to 11 bases. The CDR3 DNA reads TGTGCCAGCAGCCAAGATTGGGGGCTAGACTATGGCTACACCTTC. This gives the protein CASSQDWGLDYGYTF.